The sequence of this T cell receptor beta chain was determined in a study of CD8 T cells in ankylosing spondylitis. The study's findings and limits: In the blood and synovial fluid of reactive arthritis, some motif variants had been previously reported.

Preparation of TCR beta libraries was done by quantitative 5'-RACE with molecular barcodes. One entry per CDR3 protein results from TCRdb running MiXCR on the 5' RACE reads. The sample yields about 150,000 distinct CDR3 sequences, approximately 10% seen once. J gave up 6 bases and V 10 bases, and 7 bases lay outside the gene matches. Germline CDR1 reads PRHDT; CDR2 reads FYEKMQ (reference sequence). CDR3 length: 13 amino acids. Concerning this clonotype: Its target is unknown.

This TCR derives from a female donor with ankylosing spondylitis or in good health (not recorded which). V usage is TRBV13 and J usage is TRBJ2-4; 9 bases map to TRBD1. The sequencing sample was made of blood, either unsorted or a sorted T cell fraction (not recorded which). The CDR3 is CATGTGKRNIQYF. DNA of the CDR3: TGTGCCACGGGGACAGGGAAGAGAAACATTCAGTACTTC.